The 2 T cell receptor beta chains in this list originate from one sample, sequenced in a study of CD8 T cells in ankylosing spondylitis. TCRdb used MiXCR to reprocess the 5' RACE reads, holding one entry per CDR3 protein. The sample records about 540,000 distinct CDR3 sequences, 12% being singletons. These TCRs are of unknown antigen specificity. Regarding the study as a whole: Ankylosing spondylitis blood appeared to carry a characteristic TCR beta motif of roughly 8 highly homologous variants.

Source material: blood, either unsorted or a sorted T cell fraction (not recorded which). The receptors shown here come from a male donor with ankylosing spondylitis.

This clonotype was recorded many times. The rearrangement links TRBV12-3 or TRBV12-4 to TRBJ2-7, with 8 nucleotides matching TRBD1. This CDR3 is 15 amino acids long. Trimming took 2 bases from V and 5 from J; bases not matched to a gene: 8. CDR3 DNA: TGTGCCAGCAGTTTAACTGGGGCAGGGGGCGACGAGCAGTACTTC. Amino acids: CASSLTGAGGDEQYF.

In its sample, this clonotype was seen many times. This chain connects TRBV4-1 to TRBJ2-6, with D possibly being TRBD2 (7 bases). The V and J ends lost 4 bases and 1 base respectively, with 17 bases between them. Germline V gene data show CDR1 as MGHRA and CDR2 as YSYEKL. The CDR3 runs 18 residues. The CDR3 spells CASSPRGGGASGANVLTF. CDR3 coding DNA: TGCGCCAGCAGCCCAAGAGGCGGGGGCGCATCTGGGGCCAACGTCCTGACTTTC.